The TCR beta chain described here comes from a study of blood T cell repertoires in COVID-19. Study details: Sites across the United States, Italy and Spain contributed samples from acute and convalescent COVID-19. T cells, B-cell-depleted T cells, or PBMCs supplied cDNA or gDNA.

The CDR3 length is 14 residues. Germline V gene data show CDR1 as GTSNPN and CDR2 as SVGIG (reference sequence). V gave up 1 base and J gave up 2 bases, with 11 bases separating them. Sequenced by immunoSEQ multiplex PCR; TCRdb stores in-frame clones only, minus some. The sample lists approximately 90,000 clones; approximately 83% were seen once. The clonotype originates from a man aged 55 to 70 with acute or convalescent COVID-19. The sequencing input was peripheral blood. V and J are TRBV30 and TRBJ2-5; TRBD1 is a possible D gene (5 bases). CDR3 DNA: TGTGCCTGGAGTGAGGGGCGCATTCAAGAGACCCAGTACTTC. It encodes CAWSEGRIQETQYF.